In its sample, the clone carrying this T cell receptor beta chain was seen many times. TCRdb reprocessed the RT-PCR reads with MiXCR, giving one entry per CDR3 protein. Of hundreds of thousands of distinct CDR3 sequences in the sample, 11% were seen once. The data stem from a study of response to subunit inactivated influenza vaccine. Trimming removed 0 bases at V and 5 bases at J, with 11 bases between. From germline, CDR1 is LGHNA and CDR2 YSLEER. The CDR3 spans 15 residues. These data also formed part of another study, on T cells expressing NK-cell markers. That source notes: Beta-chain TCR cDNA was generated via 5'RACE template switching with UMIs. Sequencing of TCR beta repertoires drew on sorted CD3+CD56+NKG2C+, CD3+CD56+NKG2C- and CD3+CD56-NKG2C+ T cells. HCMV seropositivity characterized seven of the eight sequenced donors, and seronegativity one. One observes that, in a handful of donors, these clonotypes were also the leading ones within the CD3+CD56-NKG2C+ fraction.

The receptor was isolated from a man aged 45-60 years who received an inactivated influenza vaccine. The sequencing here drew on PBMCs from blood, taken on the day of vaccination. The chain couples TRBV4-3 to TRBJ2-4; TRBD1 is a possible D gene (5 bases). The CDR3 sequence is CASSQEPGLQNIQYF. CDR3 sequence (DNA): TGCGCCAGCAGCCAAGAGCCAGGGCTACAAAACATTCAGTACTTC.